Below, 27 T cell receptor beta chains from the same sample are listed, as sequenced in a study of cytomegalovirus exposure and HLA in healthy donors. Amplification used 60 Vbeta primers and 13 Jbeta primers. This table comes from immunoSEQ multiplex PCR, and its TCRdb copy is limited to in-frame clones, with some not included. The table records tens of thousands of clones, about 81% of them present only once. Sequencing was done on a sample of PBMCs. The receptors shown here come from a man aged 25-45 years in good health and CMV-seropositive.

The chain is built from TRBV27 and TRBJ1-1; no clear D gene. Trimming left V 4 bases short and J 4 bases short, with 7 bases between. The germline CDR1 and CDR2 sequences are MNHEY and SMNVEV (reference sequence). CDR3 length: 12 amino acids. The CDR3 DNA follows: TGTGCCAGCAGTTCAGGTGGCACTGAAGCTTTCTTT. This translates into CASSSGGTEAFF.

This chain connects TRBV30 to TRBJ1-4; D ambiguous. Trimming removed 1 base from V and 8 bases from J, with 8 bases in between. Germline values: CDR1 GTSNPN, CDR2 SVGIG (reference sequence). The CDR3 covers 12 residues. The CDR3 sequence: CAWSGSPEKLFF. DNA of the CDR3: TGTGCCTGGAGTGGGAGTCCAGAAAAACTGTTTTTT.

The V and J genes are TRBV2 and TRBJ2-3; 14 bases agree with TRBD2. This CDR3 has 18 residues. Germline values: CDR1 SNHLY, CDR2 FYNNEI. The J segment lost 3 bases and the V segment lost 7 bases, leaving 12 bases of the junction unmatched. CDR3: CASTPTSGGALGTDTQYF. The CDR3 bases are TGTGCCAGCACCCCGACTAGCGGGGGGGCCTTGGGGACAGATACGCAGTATTTT.

The chain employs TRBV19 and TRBJ1-1; the D gene is possibly TRBD1 (6 bases). This CDR3 comprises 13 residues. The germline gives CDR1 LNHDA, CDR2 SQIVND (reference sequence). The V gene lost 10 bases and the J gene lost 6 bases, with 18 bases spanning the gap. The CDR3, as DNA: TGTGCCACCACCCTGGGAGGGGGTGCTGAAGCTTTCTTT. Protein sequence: CATTLGGGAEAFF. Full variable domain (rest looked up from reference TRBV19 and TRBJ1-1): DGGITQSPKYLFRKEGQNVTLSCEQNLNHDAMYWYRQDPGQGLRLIYYSQIVNDFQKGDIAEGYSVSREKKESFPLTVTSAQKNPTAFYLCATTLGGGAEAFFGQGTRLTVV.

V usage is TRBV9 and J usage is TRBJ2-3; 8 nucleotides align to TRBD2. The CDR3 consists of 15 residues. With 0 bases clipped from V and 1 base from J, the junction kept 1 base outside the gene matches. Germline CDR1 is SGDLS and CDR2 is YYNGEE. CDR3: CASSVDSGGTDTQYF. The CDR3 DNA sequence: TGTGCCAGCAGCGTAGATAGCGGGGGCACAGATACGCAGTATTTT.

This clone was detected only once. The chain recombines TRBV5-6 with TRBJ2-2; TRBD1 might be the D (6 bases). Germline CDR1 and CDR2: SGHDT and YYEEEE. The CDR3 extends over 15 amino acids. V lost 6 bases to trimming and J lost 0 bases, with 12 bases between them. The CDR3 spells CASNPGHSNTGELFF. In nucleotides, the CDR3 is TGTGCCAGCAATCCGGGACATTCGAACACCGGGGAGCTGTTTTTT.

This chain links TRBV9 with TRBJ2-2; TRBD1 aligns across 9 bases. Germline trimming cut 3 bases from V and 5 bases from J; bases unmatched to any gene: 5. The CDR3 totals 15 residues. In germline, CDR1 is SGDLS, CDR2 YYNGEE. This CDR3 is CASSARDRETGELFF. The CDR3 DNA reads as TGTGCCAGCAGCGCCCGGGACAGGGAGACCGGGGAGCTGTTTTTT.

This sequence joins TRBV7-6 and TRBJ1-6, with a tentative D call TRBD1 (6 bases). This CDR3 is 17 amino acids long. Germline assignment: CDR1 SGHVS and CDR2 FNYEAQ. V gave up 7 bases and J gave up 9 bases, with 25 bases separating them. CDR3: CASTKGGVGAKGSPLHF. The CDR3 region has the DNA TGTGCCAGCACCAAAGGGGGAGTAGGGGCGAAGGGTTCACCCCTCCACTTT.

The chain carries TRBV4-3 and TRBJ1-2; a possible D gene is TRBD1 (6 bases). The germline gives CDR1 LGHNA, CDR2 YSLEER. The V gene lost 0 bases and the J gene lost 2 bases, with 13 bases spanning the gap. The CDR3 length is 16 residues. The CDR3: CASSQENRESNYGYTF. The CDR3 coding sequence is TGCGCCAGCAGCCAAGAAAACAGGGAATCCAACTATGGCTACACCTTC.

In its sample, this clone was seen once. The J gene is TRBJ2-1, the V gene TRBV9, with 8 bases that match TRBD2. The CDR3 covers 17 residues. Germline-derived CDR1 and CDR2 are SGDLS and YYNGEE. The V gene end was trimmed by 0 bases and the J gene end by 0 bases; junction bases not matched to a gene: 5. CDR3 sequence (DNA): TGTGCCAGCAGCGTAGAGTCGGGGGGGAGCTCCTACAATGAGCAGTTCTTC. As protein: CASSVESGGSSYNEQFF.

This chain joins TRBV7-2 and TRBJ2-2; D gene uncertain. CDR1 is SGHTA, CDR2 FQGNSA, per germline. CDR3 length equals 16 residues. V lost 2 bases and J lost 6, with 16 bases in between. The CDR3 nucleotides are TGTGCCAGCAGCTTATTTGTGGCCGGAGCTTCCGGGGAGCTGTTTTTT. Amino acids: CASSLFVAGASGELFF.

DNA for the CDR3: TGTGCCAGCAGCCAAGGGGGAGGAACTCAACCCTATGGCTACACCTTC. The encoded protein is CASSQGGGTQPYGYTF. This sequence joins TRBV14 and TRBJ1-2; D gene unclear. Germline V gene lookup returns CDR1 SGHDN and CDR2 FVKESK. Trimming removed 1 base at V and 4 bases at J, with 16 bases between. The CDR3 consists of 16 residues.

The chain joins TRBV4-1 to TRBJ2-7; a possible D gene is TRBD2 (5 bases). The CDR3 is 15 amino acids. Germline V gene sequence: CDR1 MGHRA, CDR2 YSYEKL. Deletions cut 0 bases from V and 6 bases from J, with 15 bases between. CDR3 region: CASSQDEALRAEQYF. The CDR3 DNA is TGCGCCAGCAGCCAAGATGAGGCCCTGCGGGCCGAGCAGTACTTC.

The rearrangement joins TRBV7-8 to TRBJ1-5, with 8 positions matching TRBD1. The CDR3 runs 14 residues. Trimming took 5 bases from V and 4 from J; bases not matched to a gene: 4. Per the germline V gene, CDR1 is SGHVS and CDR2 is FQNEAQ. CDR3 DNA sequence: TGTGCCAGCAGCCCTGGGACAGGAAATCAGCCCCAGCATTTT. Translated, it gives CASSPGTGNQPQHF.

Only a few counts were recorded for this clone. The chain joins TRBV6-5 to TRBJ2-1, with 8 bases matching TRBD2. V was clipped by 8 bases and J by 8 bases; unmatched bases: 11. The CDR3 spans 14 residues. In germline, CDR1 is MNHEY, CDR2 SVGAGI. In nucleotides, the CDR3 is TGTGCCAGCGTCCCCTCGGGGGGGCCAGATGAGCAGTTCTTC. Protein product: CASVPSGGPDEQFF.

V and J are TRBV5-1 and TRBJ2-1, with 12 bases that match TRBD2. This CDR3 has 16 residues. The ends lost 4 bases at V and 6 bases at J; junction bases unmatched: 8. CDR1 and CDR2 from the germline V gene are SGHRS and YFSETQ. The CDR3 DNA reads TGCGCCAGCAGCCAACTAGCGGGGGGCGGTTTCAATGAGCAGTTCTTC. It translates to CASSQLAGGGFNEQFF.

The J gene is TRBJ2-7, the V gene TRBV30, with 7 positions matching TRBD2. The CDR3 has 12 amino acids. V trimming: 7 bases; J trimming: 6 bases; junction bases outside the gene matches: 9. Per germline, CDR1 GTSNPN and CDR2 SVGIG (reference sequence). CDR3 coding DNA: TGTGCCTCGGACGGGGAGGGACGCGAGCAGTACTTC. Its translation is CASDGEGREQYF.

There are a few counts of this clone. The chain carries TRBV2 and TRBJ1-5; D is possibly TRBD1 (6 bases). Germline V gene data show CDR1 as SNHLY and CDR2 as FYNNEI. The CDR3 is 14 amino acids. Between the trimmed V and J ends, which lost 8 bases and 6 bases, there was a span of 17 bases. CDR3 sequence (DNA): TGTGCCAGCCAGGGGTCTATGTCGCGTCAGCCCCAGCATTTT. Translated, it gives CASQGSMSRQPQHF.

The genes are TRBV29-1 and TRBJ2-1; D unresolved. Germline loops: CDR1 SQVTM, CDR2 ANQGSEA. Trimming removed 5 bases from V and 6 bases from J, with 5 bases in between. This CDR3 contains 10 residues. CDR3: CSVRRNEQFF. As DNA, the CDR3 is TGCAGCGTTCGTCGCAATGAGCAGTTCTTC.

The rearrangement joins TRBV27 to TRBJ1-5; 9 nucleotides match TRBD1. Germline lookup yields CDR1 MNHEY and CDR2 SMNVEV (reference sequence). V lost 6 bases and J lost 3; bases outside the gene matches: 9. The CDR3 runs to 16 residues. The CDR3 here is CASSRVGQGYNQPQHF. CDR3 in DNA: TGTGCCAGCAGCCGCGTGGGACAGGGTTACAATCAGCCCCAGCATTTT.

V usage is TRBV5-6 and J usage is TRBJ2-1; D possibly corresponds to TRBD2 (6 bases). V was cut by 4 bases and J by 8 bases, with 22 bases left in between. Germline CDR1 and CDR2: SGHDT and YYEEEE. This CDR3 is 16 amino acids long. The CDR3 sequence is CASSGIAVDTNDEQFF. The CDR3 region has the DNA TGTGCCAGCAGCGGGATAGCGGTGGATACTAACGATGAGCAGTTCTTC. The whole variable domain, remainder taken from reference TRBV5-6 and TRBJ2-1, is DAGVTQSPTHLIKTRGQQVTLRCSPKSGHDTVSWYQQALGQGPQFIFQYYEEEERQRGNFPDRFSGHQFPNYSSELNVNALLLGDSALYLCASSGIAVDTNDEQFFGPGTRLTVL.

The chain employs TRBV5-4 and TRBJ1-6; maybe TRBD1 (6 bases). The germline CDR1 and CDR2 sequences are SGHNT and YYREEE (reference sequence). V lost 1 base to trimming and J lost 6 bases, with 8 bases between them. This CDR3 comprises 14 residues. CDR3 bases: TGTGCCAGCAGCTTGTGGGGGCGTAATTCACCCCTCCACTTT. Amino acids: CASSLWGRNSPLHF.

The J gene is TRBJ1-6, the V gene TRBV28; TRBD1 agrees at 7 bases. Trimming at V came to 2 bases and at J to 9 bases, leaving 7 bases not matched to a gene. The CDR3 is 15 amino acids. CDR1 is MDHEN, CDR2 SYDVKM, per germline. The CDR3: CASSLHGTVSSPLHF. The CDR3 DNA reads as TGTGCCAGCAGTTTACATGGGACAGTATCTTCACCCCTCCACTTT.

Written as DNA, the CDR3 is TGTGCCAGCAGCTTAGAGCATGGGGCAGGTACTGAAGCTTTCTTT. This encodes CASSLEHGAGTEAFF. The rearrangement joins TRBV11-2 to TRBJ1-1; D perhaps matches TRBD1 (5 bases). This CDR3 contains 15 residues. Germline V gives CDR1 SGHAT, CDR2 FQNNGV. The germline V and J ends were trimmed by 0 bases and 5 bases, with 13 bases remaining between them. The full variable domain, with the rest looked up from reference TRBV11-2 and TRBJ1-1, is EAGVAQSPRYKIIEKRQSVAFWCNPISGHATLYWYQQILGQGPKLLIQFQNNGVVDDSQLPKDRFSAERLKGVDSTLKIQPAKLEDSAVYLCASSLEHGAGTEAFFGQGTRLTVV.

This clone showed up many times. This same CDR3 is encoded by further DNA sequences in the sample. The V and J genes are TRBV6-4 and TRBJ2-3; 11 nucleotides agree with TRBD2. The CDR3 has 15 amino acids. V trimming: 2 bases; J trimming: 4 bases; junction bases outside the gene matches: 2. Germline assignment: CDR1 MRHNA and CDR2 SNTAGT. The CDR3, as DNA: TGTGCCAGCAGTGACACTAGCGGGGGCGCAGATACGCAGTATTTT. Amino acids: CASSDTSGGADTQYF.

This clone was recorded a few times. The chain couples TRBV2 to TRBJ1-2; 7 bases fit TRBD1. Germline V gives CDR1 SNHLY, CDR2 FYNNEI. Unmatched junction bases numbered 14, after V lost 8 bases and J lost 5 bases. The length of the CDR3 is 15 residues. The CDR3 coding sequence is TGTGCCAGCCTGTCCGACAGGGATGGTGGATATGGCTACACCTTC. It yields the protein CASLSDRDGGYGYTF.

The chain employs TRBV30 and TRBJ1-5, with D uncertain. The CDR3 sequence is 13 residues long. Germline CDR1 is GTSNPN and CDR2 is SVGIG (reference sequence). Trimming removed 0 bases at V and 6 bases at J, with 9 bases between. CDR3 bases: TGTGCCTGGAGTGTTCACGGGTCTCAGCCCCAGCATTTT. It specifies CAWSVHGSQPQHF.